This T cell receptor beta chain was identified during a study of T-cell memory formation after mild COVID-19. Looking at the study overall: In these data, TCR clusters were largely donor specific. Overall study results and limits: Those CD4+ clones that contracted were mainly in CM and EM (CD8+ ones in EMRA). Clones that shrank (day 15 to 85) were balanced CD4/CD8, whereas later expanders leaned CD4+.

The sample holds a few counts of this clonotype. Its antigen is as yet unknown. It was 5'RACE with constant-segment primers that produced the TCR alpha and TCR beta cDNA libraries, which carried sample barcodes and UMIs. One entry per CDR3 protein results from TCRdb running MiXCR on the 5' RACE reads. The top ten hold 12% of the sample, which has 550,000 to 700,000 distinct CDR3 sequences, under 20% seen once. The sequence derives from an adult woman who had mild COVID-19 (a few samples of this study predate the infection). Cell type and time point are not known. The sequenced sample consisted of PBMCs or a T cell subset sorted from them (not recorded which).

CDR3 coding DNA: TGTGCCAGCAGCCGCCCGGACAGGGGCAATGAGCAGTTCTTC. It is translated as CASSRPDRGNEQFF. The rearrangement uses TRBV7-2 and TRBJ2-1, with 9 bases fitting TRBD1. In germline, CDR1 is SGHTA, CDR2 FQGNSA. V lost 5 bases to trimming and J lost 6 bases; unmatched junction nucleotides: 5. The CDR3 extends over 14 amino acids. The variable domain in full, completed from reference TRBV7-2 and TRBJ2-1, reads GAGVSQSPSNKVTEKGKDVELRCDPISGHTALYWYRQSLGQGLEFLIYFQGNSAPDKSGLPSDRFSAERTGGSVSTLTIQRTQQEDSAVYLCASSRPDRGNEQFFGPGTRLTVL.